One T cell receptor beta chain is described in this entry. The target antigen is unknown. The V gene's germline CDR1 is KGHSH and CDR2 LQKENI. This CDR3 region has 14 residues. V was shortened by 3 bases and J by 6 bases, with 13 bases between the two germline ends. TCRdb keeps only in-frame clones here, not all; method: immunoSEQ multiplex PCR. The data contain around 110,000 clones, 87% of them singletons. This sample was included in a study of graft-versus-host responses after intestinal transplantation. Study details: Each recipient received a multivisceral, liver-intestinal, or isolated intestinal graft. After anti-thymocyte globulin induction, recipients took tacrolimus and steroids for roughly three years.

General study findings and limits: Graft-donor T cell macrochimerism in patients accompanied high graft-versus-host to host-versus-graft clonal ratios in allografts. The recipient marrow held GvH clones, and some of them showed up first in ileum or blood.

V usage is TRBV18 and J usage is TRBJ2-3, with a weak D call TRBD2 (6 bases). The receptor comes from a human donor who was the organ donor for an intestinal transplant. The sample consisted of unstimulated CD4+ T cells sorted from spleen or lymph node cells, taken before transplant. The CDR3 region is CASSPDYLTDTQYF. For the CDR3, the DNA is TGTGCCAGCTCACCGGACTACTTGACTGATACGCAGTATTTT. Using reference TRBV18 and TRBJ2-3 for the parts outside the CDR3, the full variable domain is NAGVMQNPRHLVRRRGQEARLRCSPMKGHSHVYWYRQLPEEGLKFMVYLQKENIIDESGMPKERFSAEFPKEGPSILRIQQVVRGDSAAYFCASSPDYLTDTQYFGPGTRLTVL.